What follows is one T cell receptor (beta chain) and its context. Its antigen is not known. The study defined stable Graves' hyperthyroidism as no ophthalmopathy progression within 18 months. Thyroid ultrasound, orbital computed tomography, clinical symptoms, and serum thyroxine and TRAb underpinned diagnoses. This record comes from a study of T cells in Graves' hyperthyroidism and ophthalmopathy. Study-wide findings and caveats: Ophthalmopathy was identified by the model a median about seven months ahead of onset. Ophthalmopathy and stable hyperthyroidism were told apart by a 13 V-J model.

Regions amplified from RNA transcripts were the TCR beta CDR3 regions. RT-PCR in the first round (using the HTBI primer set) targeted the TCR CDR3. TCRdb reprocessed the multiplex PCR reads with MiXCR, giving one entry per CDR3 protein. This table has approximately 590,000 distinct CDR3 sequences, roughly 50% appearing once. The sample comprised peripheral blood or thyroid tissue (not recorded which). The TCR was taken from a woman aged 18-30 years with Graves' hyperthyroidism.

In nucleotides, the CDR3 is TGCAGTGCAAACGCAGGGGTGGGTCAGCCCCAGCATTTT. This gives the protein CSANAGVGQPQHF. The chain links TRBV20-1 to TRBJ1-5; tentative D call: TRBD1 (6 bases). Germline V gene lookup returns CDR1 DFQATT and CDR2 SNEGSKA (reference sequence). V lost 6 bases and J 6 bases, leaving 15 bases between the germline ends. The CDR3 contains 13 residues.